A selection of T cell receptor beta chains follows, all from one sample in a study of T cell repertoires in cytomegalovirus infection. TCRdb reprocessed the reads via MiXCR and lists one record per CDR3 protein. The table lists around 530,000 distinct CDR3 sequences, roughly 29% of them singletons, with around 14% in the top ten. The specimen sequenced was PBMCs. These receptor sequences come from a human donor in good health (CMV status not recorded). Some clones in this sample may be carry-over from other donors' samples. Both conserved end residues are part of each CDR3. Each record gives: D gene, J gene, clone size, V gene, CDR3 DNA, CDR3 protein. The D gene is left open where the match is weak. Size is stated for part of the rows, as once, few or many counts, or as a class when the clone is expanded.

-,TRBJ1-6,-,TRBV7-9,TGTGCCAGCAGCACCTACAGGGATCTGGATTCACCCCTCCACTTT,CASSTYRDLDSPLHF
TRBD2,TRBJ2-1,many,TRBV7-2,TGTGCCAGCAGCTCCCCACAGCCGGGACTAGCGGGAGTAGGTTACAATGAGCAGTTCTTC,CASSSPQPGLAGVGYNEQFF
-,TRBJ1-5,many,TRBV7-8,TGTGCCAGCAGCTTAGCGGGGGCATCCCTTAGCAATCAGCCCCAGCATTTT,CASSLAGASLSNQPQHF
-,TRBJ1-3,few,TRBV19,TGTGCCAGTAAACAGGGAAATGGTTTAAGTGGAAACACCATATATTTT,CASKQGNGLSGNTIYF
-,TRBJ1-4,-,TRBV7-9,TGTGCCAGCAGCATCCGGGCGGACGAAAAACTGTTTTTT,CASSIRADEKLFF
-,TRBJ2-6,-,TRBV7-9,TGTGCCAGCAGCTTTATAGTCTCTGGGGCCAACGTCCTGACTTTC,CASSFIVSGANVLTF
-,TRBJ1-1,-,TRBV30,TGTGCCTGGAGTGTACTAGTGGGAACTGAAGCTTTCTTT,CAWSVLVGTEAFF
TRBD2,TRBJ2-1,few,TRBV19,TGTGCCAGTAGTATGCCGCGACTAGCGGGAGTAGGCTGGTTCTTC,CASSMPRLAGVGWFF
TRBD1,TRBJ2-1,few,TRBV12-3/TRBV12-4,TGTGCCAGCAGTCGGACAGGGGGGATCTACGGTGAGCAGTTCTTC,CASSRTGGIYGEQFF
-,TRBJ2-7,-,TRBV7-9,TGTGCCAGCAGCTTTCCCCTACCCCCGGGCGAGCAGTACTTC,CASSFPLPPGEQYF